Listed here are 32 T cell receptor beta chains from one sample, sequenced in a study of cytomegalovirus exposure and HLA in healthy donors (dated by TCRdb to about 2017). To prepare the library, the immunoSEQ multiplex PCR assay was applied. A mixture of 60 forward primers for TCR Vbeta segments and 13 reverse primers for TCR Jbeta segments was used in the multiplex PCR. TCRdb stores this immuneACCESS table with in-frame sequences only. Part of the clones is absent; in the studies checked, under half of the shortfall reflects unresolved V genes, and no reason is known for the rest. This sample comprises 85,000 to 100,000 clones, approximately 80% of them detected only once. Roughly 4.3% of the sample belongs to the ten largest clones. Sequenced input: PBMCs. The receptors derive from a woman aged 40 to 50 in good health and CMV-seropositive.

This clone has only one observation. The chain uses TRBV27 and TRBJ2-3; possible D gene TRBD1, 5 bases. Germline lookup yields CDR1 MNHEY and CDR2 SMNVEV (reference sequence). CDR3 size: 17 residues. Deletions cut 5 bases from V and 2 bases from J, with 20 bases between. CDR3 residues: CASSRLRGLYSTDTQYF. CDR3 bases: TGTGCCAGCAGTCGTCTTAGGGGCCTATATTCCACAGATACGCAGTATTTT.

The rearrangement uses TRBV5-1 and TRBJ2-5, with D unclear. This CDR3 has 14 residues. Trimming removed 0 bases at V and 5 bases at J, with 11 bases between. Germline assignment: CDR1 SGHRS and CDR2 YFSETQ. The CDR3 sequence is CASSLDYRWETQYF. The CDR3 DNA is TGCGCCAGCAGCTTGGATTACCGGTGGGAGACCCAGTACTTC. The whole variable domain, filled in from reference TRBV5-1 and TRBJ2-5, reads KAGVTQTPRYLIKTRGQQVTLSCSPISGHRSVSWYQQTPGQGLQFLFEYFSETQRNKGNFPGRFSGRQFSNSRSEMNVSTLELGDSALYLCASSLDYRWETQYFGPGTRLLVL.

This chain uses TRBV30 with TRBJ2-1; 7 bases match TRBD2. The CDR3 consists of 14 residues. Trimming cost V 4 bases and J 9 bases; bases outside gene matches: 12. Germline V lookup: CDR1 GTSNPN, CDR2 SVGIG (reference sequence). CDR3: CAWKPGLFVSEQFF. CDR3 sequence (DNA): TGTGCCTGGAAACCGGGACTATTCGTCAGTGAGCAGTTCTTC. The variable domain in full, completed from reference TRBV30 and TRBJ2-1, reads SQTIHQWPATLVQPVGSPLSLECTVEGTSNPNLYWYRQAAGRGLQLLFYSVGIGQISSEVPQNLSASRPQDRQFILSSKKLLLSDSGFYLCAWKPGLFVSEQFFGPGTRLTVL.

The count of this clone is one. V and J are TRBV5-1 and TRBJ2-7; the D gene is possibly TRBD1 (5 bases). The CDR3 is made up of 15 amino acids. Germline CDR1 SGHRS, CDR2 YFSETQ. Trimming took 2 bases from V and 5 from J, leaving 17 bases between them. This CDR3 reads CASSFGRQGLDEQYF. CDR3 DNA sequence: TGCGCCAGCAGCTTTGGACGTCAGGGCTTAGACGAGCAGTACTTC.

J is TRBJ2-7 and V is TRBV10-1; the D is unclear. The germline V gene encodes CDR1 WNHNN and CDR2 SYGVQD (reference sequence). V lost 5 bases to trimming and J lost 0 bases, with 8 bases between them. CDR3 length: 13 residues. The CDR3 here is CASSRGPSYEQYF. The CDR3 DNA reads as TGCGCCAGCAGTCGAGGCCCCTCCTACGAGCAGTACTTC.

This clone occurred once. This rearrangement joins TRBV18 to TRBJ2-5; a weak D match, TRBD2 (5 bases). Trimming stripped 2 bases from V and 2 bases from J, with 9 bases between. The CDR3 consists of 14 residues. Germline V gene lookup returns CDR1 KGHSH and CDR2 LQKENI. The CDR3 region has the DNA TGTGCCAGCTCACCAATGACTATTCAAGAGACCCAGTACTTC. Protein sequence: CASSPMTIQETQYF.

V usage is TRBV15 and J usage is TRBJ2-3; TRBD1 aligns across 7 bases. V was clipped by 5 bases and J by 6 bases; unmatched bases: 8. Germline lookup yields CDR1 LNHNV and CDR2 YYDKDF (reference sequence). The CDR3 runs 14 residues. The CDR3 protein is CATSAQGREDTQYF. DNA of the CDR3: TGTGCCACCAGCGCACAGGGGCGCGAGGATACGCAGTATTTT.

The CDR3 sequence: CASSLESLYGYTF. The CDR3, as DNA: TGTGCCAGCAGTTTAGAGTCACTCTATGGCTACACCTTC. The chain carries TRBV28 and TRBJ1-2; D remains ambiguous. Germline-derived CDR1 and CDR2 are MDHEN and SYDVKM. The CDR3 is 13 amino acids. With 2 bases removed from V and 4 bases from J, the gap between germline ends came to 8 bases.

The genes are TRBV28 and TRBJ2-7; 12 bases map to TRBD1. Unmatched junction bases numbered 7, after V lost 7 bases and J lost 6 bases. The germline gives CDR1 MDHEN, CDR2 SYDVKM. This CDR3 comprises 14 residues. The CDR3 here is CASTGDRGLSEQYF. CDR3 nucleotide sequence: TGTGCCAGCACAGGGGACAGGGGGCTCTCCGAGCAGTACTTC.

V gene TRBV29-1 combines with J gene TRBJ2-1; D is possibly TRBD1 (6 bases). The V end was cut by 0 bases, the J end by 0 bases, with 12 bases between. CDR1 and CDR2 (germline): SQVTM, ANQGSEA. The CDR3 is made up of 16 amino acids. The CDR3 protein is CSVEDNRASSYNEQFF. Written as DNA, the CDR3 is TGCAGCGTTGAAGATAACAGGGCCTCCTCCTACAATGAGCAGTTCTTC.

V gene TRBV7-8 combines with J gene TRBJ2-7; D might be TRBD1 (5 bases). This CDR3 is built from 14 residues. V lost 5 bases and J lost 0, with 11 bases in between. Germline-derived CDR1 and CDR2 are SGHVS and FQNEAQ. DNA for the CDR3: TGTGCCAGCAGCCCATCGACAGCCTCCTACGAGCAGTACTTC. Its translation is CASSPSTASYEQYF.

The chain recombines TRBV11-3 with TRBJ2-3; D might be TRBD2 (5 bases). V lost 1 base and J 7 bases, leaving 9 bases between the germline ends. Germline V gene sequence: CDR1 SGHNT, CDR2 YENEEA. CDR3 length equals 13 residues. The CDR3 region has the DNA TGTGCCAGCAGCTTAGGAGGGCGGAATACGCAGTATTTT. Protein product: CASSLGGRNTQYF.

This clone appeared once. The germline gene is not matched at one end of the junction; a read error may be the cause. This CDR3 is also generated by other DNA sequences in the sample. The chain recombines TRBV14 with TRBJ2-5; 15 positions match TRBD2. The CDR3 consists of 16 residues. Germline V CDR1 and CDR2: SGHDN, FVKESK. The CDR3 loop is CASSHWTSGREETQYF. In nucleotides, the CDR3 is TGTGCCAGCAGCCACTGGACTAGCGGGAGGGAAGAGACTCAGTACTTC.

The V gene is TRBV18, the J gene TRBJ2-2; TRBD1 aligns across 8 bases. The CDR3 runs 16 residues. The germline V gene encodes CDR1 KGHSH and CDR2 LQKENI. After removal of 1 base from V and 0 bases from J, the junction contained 1 base not matched to a gene. CDR3 nucleotide sequence: TGTGCCAGCTCACCACGGACAGGGCCGAACACCGGGGAGCTGTTTTTT. It encodes CASSPRTGPNTGELFF.

The chain couples TRBV5-8 to TRBJ1-4, with 9 bases matching TRBD1. The CDR3 is 15 amino acids. Germline V gene sequence: CDR1 SGHTS, CDR2 YDEGEE. Losses at the gene ends were 3 bases for V and 8 bases for J; bases not matched to a gene: 8. CDR3 sequence (DNA): TGTGCCAGCAGCTCCACTTCGGGACAGGGCGAAAAACTGTTTTTT. Amino acids: CASSSTSGQGEKLFF. The variable domain in full, completed from reference TRBV5-8 and TRBJ1-4, reads EAGVTQSPTHLIKTRGQQATLRCSPISGHTSVYWYQQALGLGLQFLLWYDEGEERNRGNFPPRFSGRQFPNYSSELNVNALELEDSALYLCASSSTSGQGEKLFFGSGTQLSVL.

Points on this clone: At one end, the junction sequence differs from germline, possibly due to a read error. The V and J genes are TRBV7-7 and TRBJ2-2, with 8 bases matching TRBD1. The CDR3 is made up of 14 amino acids. Germline assignment: CDR1 SSHAT and CDR2 FNYEAQ (reference sequence). CDR3 nucleotide sequence: TGTGCTAGCAGCTTAGCCAGGGGGCCCGGGGAGCTGTTTTTT. Its protein is CASSLARGPGELFF.

This chain joins TRBV27 and TRBJ2-1; TRBD2 is a possible D gene (7 bases). CDR1 MNHEY and CDR2 SMNVEV come from the germline V gene (reference sequence). The CDR3 runs to 17 residues. Trimming stripped 0 bases from V and 0 bases from J, with 12 bases between. The CDR3 DNA is TGTGCCAGCAGTTTATCGAGGGGGGGAAGCTCCTACAATGAGCAGTTCTTC. As protein: CASSLSRGGSSYNEQFF.

The CDR3, as DNA: TGTGCCAGCAGCGGTAGCGGGACCAGCTACGAGCAGTACTTC. Translation gives CASSGSGTSYEQYF. The chain joins TRBV7-2 to TRBJ2-7; TRBD2 aligns across 8 bases. This CDR3 is built from 14 residues. The germline gives CDR1 SGHTA, CDR2 FQGNSA. After removal of 5 bases from V and 3 bases from J, the junction contained 6 bases not matched to a gene. The variable domain in full, with the rest retrieved from reference TRBV7-2 and TRBJ2-7, is GAGVSQSPSNKVTEKGKDVELRCDPISGHTALYWYRQSLGQGLEFLIYFQGNSAPDKSGLPSDRFSAERTGGSVSTLTIQRTQQEDSAVYLCASSGSGTSYEQYFGPGTRLTVT.

This clone was observed a few times. This sequence joins TRBV4-2 and TRBJ1-3; unclear D gene. Deletions cut 1 base from V and 9 bases from J, with 16 bases between. In germline, CDR1 is LGHNA, CDR2 YNFKEQ. The CDR3 has 15 amino acids. In nucleotides, the CDR3 is TGTGCCAGCAGCCAAGGGACGGGTGATGCGGGCACCATATATTTT. Translating it yields CASSQGTGDAGTIYF.

This clone was seen only once. The chain has TRBV29-1 and TRBJ2-7; 10 nucleotides line up with TRBD1. The CDR3 length is 17 residues. The ends lost 4 bases at V and 2 bases at J; junction bases unmatched: 14. Germline-derived CDR1 and CDR2 are SQVTM and ANQGSEA. Here the CDR3 reads CSVVQTGGYRTPYEQYF. CDR3 nucleotide sequence: TGCAGCGTTGTCCAGACAGGGGGCTACCGAACCCCCTACGAGCAGTACTTC.

The CDR3 spells CASSLGLAGHNEQFF. CDR3 coding DNA: TGTGCCAGCAGCCTCGGACTAGCGGGCCACAATGAGCAGTTCTTC. This sequence joins TRBV6-4 and TRBJ2-1, with 11 bases aligning to TRBD2. The CDR3 totals 15 residues. V trimming: 6 bases; J trimming: 5 bases; junction bases outside the gene matches: 6. From germline, CDR1 is MRHNA and CDR2 SNTAGT.

The chain carries TRBV27 and TRBJ2-7; 9 nucleotides align to TRBD2. Per the germline V gene, CDR1 is MNHEY and CDR2 is SMNVEV (reference sequence). V was clipped by 5 bases and J by 2 bases; unmatched bases: 7. The CDR3 contains 15 residues. This CDR3 is CASSPQAGGAYEQYF. The CDR3 region has the DNA TGTGCCAGCAGTCCCCAAGCGGGAGGCGCCTACGAGCAGTACTTC.

The chain carries TRBV6-6 and TRBJ1-4; tentatively, D is TRBD1 (6 bases). The CDR3 loop spans 16 amino acids. V lost 5 bases, J lost 5 bases, and 18 bases lay in between. In germline, CDR1 is MNHNY, CDR2 SVGAGI (reference sequence). The CDR3 sequence: CASSPGIGGANEKLFF. The CDR3 bases are TGTGCCAGCAGTCCAGGGATAGGGGGGGCGAATGAAAAACTGTTTTTT.

This clone was picked up a small number of times. The chain has TRBV6-6 and TRBJ2-1; TRBD1 might be the D (5 bases). The CDR3 is 14 residues long. The germline V gene encodes CDR1 MNHNY and CDR2 SVGAGI (reference sequence). V gave up 7 bases and J gave up 4 bases, with 14 bases separating them. CDR3 residues: CASTPRTLYNEQFF. Written as DNA, the CDR3 is TGTGCCAGCACCCCCAGGACACTATACAATGAGCAGTTCTTC.

The chain combines TRBV29-1 with TRBJ2-7; 7 bases fit TRBD2. V was clipped by 6 bases and J by 1 base; unmatched bases: 12. The germline CDR1 and CDR2 sequences are SQVTM and ANQGSEA. CDR3 length equals 15 residues. CDR3 amino acids: CSVKMSAGASYEQYF. CDR3 coding DNA: TGCAGCGTAAAGATGTCGGCGGGAGCATCCTACGAGCAGTACTTC.

In this sample, this clone turned up once. The chain couples TRBV7-9 to TRBJ2-3; 13 bases line up with TRBD2. From germline, CDR1 is SEHNR and CDR2 FQNEAQ (reference sequence). Trimming cost V 5 bases and J 3 bases; bases outside gene matches: 11. This CDR3 has 18 residues. The CDR3 is CASSPRTSGSSRTDTQYF. The CDR3, as DNA: TGTGCCAGCAGCCCTCGGACTAGCGGGAGCTCGAGAACAGATACGCAGTATTTT.

This chain joins TRBV10-2 and TRBJ2-1; 7 positions agree with TRBD2. The CDR3 extends over 12 amino acids. Trimming at V came to 8 bases and at J to 8 bases, leaving 6 bases not matched to a gene. Germline V gene sequence: CDR1 WSHSY, CDR2 SAAADI. CDR3 sequence reads: CASRGDGDEQFF. In DNA form, the CDR3 reads TGCGCCAGCCGGGGGGACGGGGATGAGCAGTTCTTC.

This clone was seen a few times. The V gene is TRBV30, the J gene TRBJ2-2, with 8 positions matching TRBD1. Germline V gives CDR1 GTSNPN, CDR2 SVGIG (reference sequence). The V gene end was trimmed by 1 base and the J gene end by 6 bases; junction bases not matched to a gene: 1. The CDR3 runs 13 residues. The CDR3: CAWSEQGAGELFF. In nucleotides, the CDR3 is TGTGCCTGGAGTGAACAGGGGGCCGGGGAGCTGTTTTTT. The entire variable domain, with the rest obtained from reference TRBV30 and TRBJ2-2, is as follows: SQTIHQWPATLVQPVGSPLSLECTVEGTSNPNLYWYRQAAGRGLQLLFYSVGIGQISSEVPQNLSASRPQDRQFILSSKKLLLSDSGFYLCAWSEQGAGELFFGEGSRLTVL.

CDR3: CASSPGSYQPQHF. The CDR3 region has the DNA TGTGCCAGCAGCCCTGGGAGTTATCAGCCCCAGCATTTT. This chain joins TRBV6-5 and TRBJ1-5, with D hard to call. Germline V gene lookup returns CDR1 MNHEY and CDR2 SVGAGI. V lost 6 bases and J lost 5, with 11 bases in between. The CDR3 sequence is 13 residues long.

J is TRBJ2-1 and V is TRBV6-5, with 11 bases that match TRBD2. With V trimmed by 5 bases and J by 6 bases, 6 bases remained unmatched. CDR1 is MNHEY and CDR2 is SVGAGI in the germline V gene. The CDR3 covers 15 residues. As DNA, the CDR3 is TGTGCCAGCAGTCGCCCGGGGACTAGCGGCAATGAGCAGTTCTTC. This sequence encodes CASSRPGTSGNEQFF.

This sequence joins TRBV28 and TRBJ2-5, with 8 bases aligning to TRBD2. V lost 2 bases and J lost 7; bases outside the gene matches: 9. The CDR3 runs to 15 residues. Looked up from germline, CDR1 is MDHEN and CDR2 is SYDVKM. The CDR3 DNA sequence: TGTGCCAGCAGTTTACTTAGGACTAGCTACGGGACCCAGTACTTC. It translates to CASSLLRTSYGTQYF.

The chain couples TRBV5-1 to TRBJ2-7, with 14 bases lining up with TRBD2. With 2 bases clipped from V and 0 bases from J, the junction kept 7 bases outside the gene matches. The germline V gene encodes CDR1 SGHRS and CDR2 YFSETQ. The CDR3 consists of 18 residues. CDR3 sequence reads: CASSLRTSGRLSSYEQYF. CDR3 nucleotides: TGCGCCAGCAGCTTAAGGACTAGCGGGAGGCTCAGCTCCTACGAGCAGTACTTC. Filled out from reference TRBV5-1 and TRBJ2-7, the complete variable domain reads KAGVTQTPRYLIKTRGQQVTLSCSPISGHRSVSWYQQTPGQGLQFLFEYFSETQRNKGNFPGRFSGRQFSNSRSEMNVSTLELGDSALYLCASSLRTSGRLSSYEQYFGPGTRLTVT.